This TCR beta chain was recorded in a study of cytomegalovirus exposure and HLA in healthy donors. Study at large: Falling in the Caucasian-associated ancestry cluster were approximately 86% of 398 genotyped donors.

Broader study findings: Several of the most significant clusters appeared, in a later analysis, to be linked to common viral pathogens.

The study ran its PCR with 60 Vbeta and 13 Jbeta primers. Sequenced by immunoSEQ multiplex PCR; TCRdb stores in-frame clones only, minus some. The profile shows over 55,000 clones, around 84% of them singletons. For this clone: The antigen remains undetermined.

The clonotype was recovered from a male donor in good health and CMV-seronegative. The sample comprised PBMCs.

This chain's CDR3 is CASSPGVVYSNQPQHF. The CDR3 bases are TGTGCCAGCAGCCCCGGGGTCGTGTATAGCAATCAGCCCCAGCATTTT. This chain joins TRBV7-8 and TRBJ1-5; D unresolved. Trimming stripped 5 bases from V and 0 bases from J, with 14 bases between. Germline CDR1 is SGHVS and CDR2 is FQNEAQ. The CDR3 spans 16 residues.